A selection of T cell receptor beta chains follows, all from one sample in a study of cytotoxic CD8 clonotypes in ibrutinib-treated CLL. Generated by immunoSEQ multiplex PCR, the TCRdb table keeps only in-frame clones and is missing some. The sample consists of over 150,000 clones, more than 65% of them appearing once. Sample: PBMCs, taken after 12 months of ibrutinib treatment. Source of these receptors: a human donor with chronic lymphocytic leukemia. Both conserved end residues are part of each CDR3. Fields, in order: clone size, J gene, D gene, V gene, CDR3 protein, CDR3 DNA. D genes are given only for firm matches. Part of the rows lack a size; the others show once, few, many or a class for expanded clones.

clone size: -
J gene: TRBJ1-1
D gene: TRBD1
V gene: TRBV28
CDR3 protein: CASSRQGGNTEAFF
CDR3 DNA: TGTGCCAGCAGCCGACAGGGGGGGAACACTGAAGCTTTCTTT

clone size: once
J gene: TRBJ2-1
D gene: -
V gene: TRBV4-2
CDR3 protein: CASSQDPAVYNEQFF
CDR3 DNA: TGTGCCAGCAGCCAAGACCCCGCGGTATACAATGAGCAGTTCTTC

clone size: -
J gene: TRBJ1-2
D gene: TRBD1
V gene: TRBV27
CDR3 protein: CASSEDRGRYLYGYTF
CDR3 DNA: TGTGCCAGCAGCGAGGACAGGGGGCGGTACTTATATGGCTACACCTTC

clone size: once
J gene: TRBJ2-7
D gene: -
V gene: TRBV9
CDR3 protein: CASSVSAGSSYEQYF
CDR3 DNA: TGTGCCAGCAGCGTAAGCGCGGGAAGCTCCTACGAGCAGTACTTC

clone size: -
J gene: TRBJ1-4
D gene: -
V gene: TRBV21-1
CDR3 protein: CASSNPRWGFEKLFF
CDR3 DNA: TGTGCCAGCAGCAATCCCCGATGGGGCTTTGAAAAACTGTTTTTT

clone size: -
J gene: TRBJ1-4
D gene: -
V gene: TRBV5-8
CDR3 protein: CASSLGGKNEKLFF
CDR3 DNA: TGTGCCAGCAGCTTGGGAGGGAAGAATGAAAAACTGTTTTTT

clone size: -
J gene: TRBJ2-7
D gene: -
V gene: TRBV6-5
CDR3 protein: CASSYDWEAGEQYF
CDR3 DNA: TGTGCCAGCAGTTACGATTGGGAGGCAGGCGAGCAGTACTTC

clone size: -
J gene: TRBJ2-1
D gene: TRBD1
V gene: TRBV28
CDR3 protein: CASSLLGRGRSEQFF
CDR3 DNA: TGTGCCAGCAGTTTATTGGGCAGGGGGCGGAGTGAGCAGTTCTTC

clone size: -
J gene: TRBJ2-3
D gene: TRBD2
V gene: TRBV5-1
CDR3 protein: CASSLQGREVGDTQYF
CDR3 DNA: TGCGCCAGCAGCTTACAAGGGCGGGAGGTCGGAGATACGCAGTATTTT

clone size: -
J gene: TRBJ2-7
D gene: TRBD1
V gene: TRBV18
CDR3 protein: CASSPGTGHYEQYF
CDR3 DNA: TGTGCCAGCTCACCCGGGACAGGGCACTACGAGCAGTACTTC

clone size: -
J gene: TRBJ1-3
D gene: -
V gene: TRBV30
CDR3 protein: CAWSVGSRFSGNTIYF
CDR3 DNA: TGTGCCTGGAGTGTGGGGTCTAGATTCTCTGGAAACACCATATATTTT

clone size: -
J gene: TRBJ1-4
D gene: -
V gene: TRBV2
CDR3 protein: CASRGPNEKLFF
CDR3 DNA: TGTGCCAGCAGGGGCCCGAACGAAAAACTGTTTTTT

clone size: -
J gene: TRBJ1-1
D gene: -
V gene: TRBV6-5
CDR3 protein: CASSYAPGPMNTEAFF
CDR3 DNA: TGTGCCAGCAGTTACGCCCCGGGGCCCATGAACACTGAAGCTTTCTTT

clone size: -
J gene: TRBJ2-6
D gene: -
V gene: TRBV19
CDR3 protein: CASSTYRASGANVLTF
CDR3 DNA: TGTGCCAGTAGTACCTACAGGGCCTCTGGGGCCAACGTCCTGACTTTC

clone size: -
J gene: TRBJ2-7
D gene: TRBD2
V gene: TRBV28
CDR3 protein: CASSTSGSVGEQYF
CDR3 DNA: TGTGCCAGCAGTACTAGCGGGAGTGTAGGCGAGCAGTACTTC

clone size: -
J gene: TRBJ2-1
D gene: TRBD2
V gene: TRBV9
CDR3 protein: CASSAGTSGTNEQFF
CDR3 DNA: TGTGCCAGCAGCGCAGGGACTAGCGGTACCAATGAGCAGTTCTTC